This T cell receptor beta chain was captured in a study of T cells in Graves' hyperthyroidism and ophthalmopathy. This clonotype came up many times. Antigen: not known. Amplification targeted TCR beta CDR3 regions from RNA transcripts. During a first-round RT-PCR of the TCR CDR3, the HTBI primer set was used. TCRdb passed the multiplex PCR reads through MiXCR, listing each CDR3 protein once. The sample lists roughly 380,000 distinct CDR3 sequences, more than 11% occurring once. Overall study results and limits: Most clonotypes that expanded in the thyroid above 0.001 also showed up in blood.

CDR3 length equals 14 residues. Trimming took off 0 bases at V and 6 bases at J, with 11 bases between the two ends. Germline-derived CDR1 and CDR2 are LNHNV and YYDKDF (reference sequence). The study left out patients who had uncontrolled infection, other autoimmune disease, pregnancy or lactation. Diagnosing involved the use of clinical symptoms, serum thyroxine and TRAb, thyroid ultrasound and orbital computed tomography. The sequenced material came from blood. The chain employs TRBV15 and TRBJ1-1; D perhaps matches TRBD1 (5 bases). This receptor was identified in an older woman with Graves' hyperthyroidism. CDR3 in amino acids: CATSREWGYPEAFF. The DNA for the CDR3 is TGTGCCACCAGCAGAGAATGGGGCTACCCTGAAGCTTTCTTT.